The 9 T cell receptor beta chains listed next were all sequenced from one sample in a study of Graves' ophthalmopathy and Graves' hyperthyroidism. Transcripts of RNA were the source for amplifying TCR beta CDR3 regions. In the first round, RT-PCR was carried out with HTBI primers, and a multiplex PCR formed the second round. One entry per CDR3 protein results from TCRdb running MiXCR on the multiplex PCR reads. The profile shows 740,000 or so distinct CDR3 sequences, 40% of them singletons. Sequencing input: peripheral blood. The receptors were sampled from an adult man with Graves' ophthalmopathy.

The V and J genes are TRBV7-9 and TRBJ2-7; no reliable D call. Germline-derived CDR1 and CDR2 are SEHNR and FQNEAQ (reference sequence). The germline V and J ends were trimmed by 5 bases and 5 bases, with 19 bases remaining between them. This CDR3 is 15 amino acids long. CDR3 DNA: TGTGCCAGCAGCCCCTCCGTCGGGTATTACGACGAGCAGTACTTC. Its translation: CASSPSVGYYDEQYF.

The chain links TRBV11-2 to TRBJ1-5; tentatively, D is TRBD1 (5 bases). Germline V gene sequence: CDR1 SGHAT, CDR2 FQNNGV. The CDR3 runs to 13 residues. The chain's CDR3 is CARSRAGNQPQHF. CDR3 DNA sequence: TGTGCTAGATCCAGGGCAGGCAATCAGCCCCAGCATTTT.

This clonotype was seen a few times. The gene calls are TRBV7-9 and TRBJ2-2; the match to TRBD1 covers 9 bases. V lost 4 bases and J lost 7; bases outside the gene matches: 10. Germline lookup yields CDR1 SEHNR and CDR2 FQNEAQ (reference sequence). This CDR3 has 16 amino acids. The CDR3 loop reads CASSSGPGTGIGELFF. For the CDR3, the DNA is TGTGCCAGCAGCTCCGGACCCGGGACAGGGATCGGGGAGCTGTTTTTT.

The J gene is TRBJ2-2, the V gene TRBV25-1; either TRBD1 or TRBD2 may supply D (5 bases each). V was clipped by 10 bases and J by 2 bases, with 17 bases between them. The germline CDR1 and CDR2 sequences are MGHDK and SYGVNS. The CDR3 spans 15 residues. The CDR3 region is CAIDNRGGNTGELFF. The CDR3 DNA is TGTGCCATCGATAATCGTGGGGGTAACACCGGGGAGCTGTTTTTT.

This clonotype was seen a handful of times. The chain uses TRBV7-2 and TRBJ2-7; the D gene is possibly TRBD2 (6 bases). CDR1 is SGHTA and CDR2 is FQGNSA in the germline V gene. The CDR3 is 16 amino acids. Between the trimmed V and J ends, which lost 4 bases and 3 bases, there was a span of 19 bases. As DNA, the CDR3 is TGTGCCAGCAGCTCTTGGCCAGCGGGCAGGATCTACGAGCAGTACTTC. Protein sequence: CASSSWPAGRIYEQYF.

The J gene is TRBJ2-5, the V gene TRBV5-1, with 7 positions matching TRBD2. V shed 0 bases and J 5 bases; nucleotides not matched to a gene: 7. Germline V gene sequence: CDR1 SGHRS, CDR2 YFSETQ. The CDR3 has 15 amino acids. CDR3 sequence reads: CASSLGGTIRETQYF. CDR3 nucleotides: TGCGCCAGCAGCTTGGGCGGGACTATAAGGGAGACCCAGTACTTC.

This clonotype has a handful of counts. This rearrangement joins TRBV20-1 to TRBJ1-2; 8 bases line up with TRBD1. V dropped 3 bases and J dropped 7; count of bases not matched to a gene: 7. This CDR3 contains 13 residues. CDR1 is DFQATT, CDR2 SNEGSKA, per germline (reference sequence). The CDR3 DNA sequence: TGCAGTGCTAGGGACAGGGTGTTGGGTGGCTACACCTTC. Encoded protein: CSARDRVLGGYTF.

In its sample, this clonotype was seen many times. The chain recombines TRBV10-3 with TRBJ2-7, with 8 bases that match TRBD1. Unmatched junction bases numbered 5, after V lost 4 bases and J lost 3 bases. Looked up from germline, CDR1 is ENHRY and CDR2 is SYGVKD. The CDR3 length is 14 residues. The chain's CDR3 is CAISGGTGFYEQYF. The CDR3 DNA reads as TGTGCCATCAGTGGGGGGACAGGTTTCTACGAGCAGTACTTC.

The chain carries TRBV19 and TRBJ2-5; perhaps TRBD1 as D (6 bases). V lost 2 bases and J 2 bases, leaving 12 bases between the germline ends. Looked up from germline, CDR1 is LNHDA and CDR2 is SQIVND (reference sequence). There are 15 residues in the CDR3. The CDR3 DNA reads TGTGCCAGTAGTATACAGGGGTTTCGGCAAGAGACCCAGTACTTC. Translated, it gives CASSIQGFRQETQYF. Together with reference TRBV19 and TRBJ2-5, the CDR3 gives the full variable domain: DGGITQSPKYLFRKEGQNVTLSCEQNLNHDAMYWYRQDPGQGLRLIYYSQIVNDFQKGDIAEGYSVSREKKESFPLTVTSAQKNPTAFYLCASSIQGFRQETQYFGPGTRLLVL.